The clone carrying this T cell receptor beta chain was counted between two and nine times. Antigen specificity is unknown. Template switching, a step in the protocol, added a universal primer site, and cDNA carried unique molecular identifiers. One entry per CDR3 protein results from TCRdb running MiXCR on the 5' RACE reads. The sample consists of more than 650,000 distinct CDR3 sequences, approximately 6.1% of them appearing once. Germline values: CDR1 MDHEN, CDR2 SYDVKM. The CDR3 has 13 residues. Losses at the gene ends were 8 bases for V and 2 bases for J; bases not matched to a gene: 5. The data stem from a study of identical twins. Study-level results: There were fewer insertions in abundant cord blood beta clonotypes, but memory repertoires showed no such pattern.

This chain connects TRBV28 to TRBJ2-7; 8 positions agree with TRBD2. Specimen: naive T cells sorted from blood. The origin of this receptor is a young man in good health. This CDR3 reads CASYTSGPYEQYF. For the CDR3, the DNA is TGTGCCAGCTACACTAGCGGACCCTACGAGCAGTACTTC.